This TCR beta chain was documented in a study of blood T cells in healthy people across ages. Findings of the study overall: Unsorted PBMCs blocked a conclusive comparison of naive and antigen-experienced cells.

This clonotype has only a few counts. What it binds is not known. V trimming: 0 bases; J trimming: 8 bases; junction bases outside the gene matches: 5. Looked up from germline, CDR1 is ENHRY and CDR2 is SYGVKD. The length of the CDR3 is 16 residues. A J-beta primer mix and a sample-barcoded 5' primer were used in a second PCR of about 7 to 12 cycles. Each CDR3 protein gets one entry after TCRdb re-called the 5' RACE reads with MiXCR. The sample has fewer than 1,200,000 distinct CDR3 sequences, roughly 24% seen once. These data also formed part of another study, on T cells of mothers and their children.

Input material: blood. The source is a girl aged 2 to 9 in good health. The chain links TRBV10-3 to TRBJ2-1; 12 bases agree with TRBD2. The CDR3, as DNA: TGTGCCATCAGTGAGTCGGCTAGCGGGGGGGTGTATGAGCAGTTCTTC. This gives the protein CAISESASGGVYEQFF.